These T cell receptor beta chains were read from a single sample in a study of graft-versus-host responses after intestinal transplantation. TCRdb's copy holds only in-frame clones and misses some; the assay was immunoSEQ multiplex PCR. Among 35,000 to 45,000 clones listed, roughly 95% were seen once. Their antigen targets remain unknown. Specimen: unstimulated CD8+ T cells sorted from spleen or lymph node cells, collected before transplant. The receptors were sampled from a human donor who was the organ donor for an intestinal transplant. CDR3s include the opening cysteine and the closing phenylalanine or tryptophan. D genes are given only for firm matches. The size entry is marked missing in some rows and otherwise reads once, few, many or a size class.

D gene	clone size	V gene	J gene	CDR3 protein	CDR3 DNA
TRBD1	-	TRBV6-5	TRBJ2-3	CASRENRGDTQYF	TGTGCCAGCAGGGAAAACAGGGGAGATACGCAGTATTTT
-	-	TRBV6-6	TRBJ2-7	CASSTDTYEQYF	TGTGCCAGCAGTACAGACACATACGAGCAGTACTTC
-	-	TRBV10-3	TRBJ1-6	CATGTGERSPLHF	TGTGCGACGGGCACGGGGGAGCGATCACCCCTCCACTTT
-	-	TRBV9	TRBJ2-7	CASSVTPSYEQYF	TGTGCCAGCAGCGTAACCCCCTCCTACGAGCAGTACTTC
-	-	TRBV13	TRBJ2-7	CASSHDSDEQYF	TGTGCCAGCAGCCATGACAGTGACGAGCAGTACTTC
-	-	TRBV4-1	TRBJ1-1	CASSQGPGNTEAFF	TGCGCCAGCAGCCAGGGTCCCGGGAACACTGAAGCTTTCTTT
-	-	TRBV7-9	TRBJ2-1	CASSLVGEQFF	TGTGCCAGCAGCTTAGTCGGTGAGCAGTTCTTC
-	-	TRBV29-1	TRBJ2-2	CSVRGVAGELFF	TGCAGCGTGAGAGGGGTGGCCGGGGAGCTGTTTTTT
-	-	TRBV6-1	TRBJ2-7	CASSSGNHYEQYF	TGTGCCAGCAGTTCGGGGAATCACTACGAGCAGTACTTC
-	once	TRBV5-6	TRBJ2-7	CASSLAPAYEQYF	TGTGCCAGCAGCTTGGCCCCAGCCTACGAGCAGTACTTC
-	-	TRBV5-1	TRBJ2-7	CASSSLRDDYEQYF	TGCGCCAGCAGCTCGCTAAGGGACGACTACGAGCAGTACTTC
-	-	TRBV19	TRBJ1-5	CASSKARGVFSNQPQHF	TGTGCCAGTAGTAAAGCAAGGGGGGTCTTTAGCAATCAGCCCCAGCATTTT
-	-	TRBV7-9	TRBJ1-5	CASSLGLSNQPQHF	TGTGCCAGCAGCTTAGGACTGAGCAATCAGCCCCAGCATTTT
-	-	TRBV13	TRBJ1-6	CASGDTGSYNSPLHF	TGTGCCAGCGGAGACACCGGCTCCTATAATTCACCCCTCCACTTT
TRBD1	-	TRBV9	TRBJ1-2	CASSPQGTGTYGYTF	TGTGCCAGCAGCCCCCAAGGGACAGGGACCTATGGCTACACCTTC
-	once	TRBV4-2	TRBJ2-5	CASSHYLAGLAGESQYF	TGTGCCAGCAGCCACTACCTGGCGGGACTCGCCGGGGAGAGCCAGTACTTC
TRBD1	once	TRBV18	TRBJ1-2	CASSPRTGWGVGRVTFATESGYTF	TGTGCCAGCTCACCACGGACAGGGTGGGGAGTTGGGCGAGTCACCTTTGCCACTGAATCTGGCTACACCTTC
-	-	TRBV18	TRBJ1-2	CASSLSILRDPNYGYTF	TGTGCCAGCTCACTCTCTATCCTACGGGACCCTAACTATGGCTACACCTTC
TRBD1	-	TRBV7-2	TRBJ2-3	CASSLAGTGGSGDTQYF	TGTGCCAGCAGCTTAGCTGGGACAGGGGGCTCCGGAGATACGCAGTATTTT
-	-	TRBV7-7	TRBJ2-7	CASSLEVGYEQYF	TGTGCTAGCAGCTTAGAGGTCGGTTACGAGCAGTACTTC
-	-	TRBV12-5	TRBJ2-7	CASGLTGYEQYF	TGTGCTAGTGGTTTGACAGGCTACGAGCAGTACTTC
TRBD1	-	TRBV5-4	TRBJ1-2	CASSLGEDRGNYGYTF	TGTGCCAGCAGCTTGGGGGAGGACAGGGGGAACTATGGCTACACCTTC
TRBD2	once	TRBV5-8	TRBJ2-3	CASSLGASGGTDTQYF	TGTGCCAGCAGCTTGGGGGCTAGCGGGGGCACAGATACGCAGTATTTT
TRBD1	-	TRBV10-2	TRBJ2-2	CASSGYFTGVAGELFF	TGCGCCAGCAGTGGATACTTCACAGGGGTCGCCGGGGAGCTGTTTTTT
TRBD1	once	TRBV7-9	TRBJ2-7	CASSRGQAATYEQHF	TGTGCCAGCAGCAGAGGACAGGCCGCAACCTACGAGCAGCACTTC
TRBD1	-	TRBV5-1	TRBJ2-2	CASSLVRQGGPGELFF	TGCGCCAGCAGCTTGGTACGACAGGGTGGGCCCGGGGAGCTGTTTTTT